Each of the 14 T cell receptor beta chains below was sequenced from the same sample in a study of cytomegalovirus exposure and HLA in healthy donors. Profiled with immunoSEQ multiplex PCR; TCRdb holds only in-frame clones, not every one. The data show around 250,000 clones, roughly 88% seen once. Sequencing was done on a sample of PBMCs. The source is a woman between 25 and 40 years old in good health and CMV-seronegative.

This clone was observed once. This sequence joins TRBV7-9 and TRBJ1-2; D might be TRBD1 (5 bases). Per germline, CDR1 SEHNR and CDR2 FQNEAQ (reference sequence). This CDR3 region has 15 residues. V was pared by 5 bases and J by 8 bases, with 21 bases between. The CDR3 sequence: CASSHPPEGRVGYTF. In DNA, the CDR3 is TGTGCCAGCAGCCATCCCCCGGAGGGGCGCGTCGGCTACACCTTC.

This clone has only a few counts. The J gene is TRBJ2-3, the V gene TRBV5-1, with TRBD2 identical over 7 bases. Germline-derived CDR1 and CDR2 are SGHRS and YFSETQ. CDR3 length equals 15 residues. The ends lost 0 bases at V and 1 base at J; junction bases unmatched: 2. The CDR3 sequence is CASSLGGGRTDTQYF. The CDR3 DNA follows: TGCGCCAGCAGCTTGGGCGGGGGACGCACAGATACGCAGTATTTT.

This chain connects TRBV6-6 to TRBJ1-5; possibly TRBD1 for D (5 bases). Germline CDR1 and CDR2: MNHNY and SVGAGI (reference sequence). This CDR3 comprises 12 residues. Trimming took off 8 bases at V and 5 bases at J, with 10 bases between the two ends. CDR3 DNA sequence: TGTGCCAGCCGGACGGGGGATCAGCCCCAGCATTTT. Translated, it gives CASRTGDQPQHF.

This clone has only one observation. The genes are TRBV6-6 and TRBJ2-7, with TRBD1 matching 7 bases. The V segment lost 4 bases and the J segment 6 bases; nucleotides outside the gene matches: 3. The CDR3 consists of 12 residues. CDR1 and CDR2 (germline): MNHNY, SVGAGI (reference sequence). The CDR3 here is CASSSYRGEQYF. The CDR3 bases are TGTGCCAGCAGTTCGTACAGGGGCGAGCAGTACTTC.

The V call is TRBV7-6, the J call TRBJ2-7; tentatively, D is TRBD2 (6 bases). The V gene lost 5 bases and the J gene lost 4 bases, with 18 bases spanning the gap. The CDR3 runs to 15 residues. Germline V gene sequence: CDR1 SGHVS, CDR2 FNYEAQ. This CDR3 is CASSPRLGMVYEQYF. Here the CDR3 DNA reads TGTGCCAGCAGCCCTAGACTAGGGATGGTATACGAGCAGTACTTC.

The rearrangement links TRBV30 to TRBJ2-1; perhaps TRBD1 as D (6 bases). Trimming removed 2 bases at V and 12 bases at J, with 14 bases between. This CDR3 comprises 12 residues. Germline lookup yields CDR1 GTSNPN and CDR2 SVGIG (reference sequence). The CDR3 DNA is TGTGCCTGGAGTAAAACAGGGTGGAGGCAGTTCTTC. Its protein product is CAWSKTGWRQFF. The variable domain in full, with the rest retrieved from reference TRBV30 and TRBJ2-1, is SQTIHQWPATLVQPVGSPLSLECTVEGTSNPNLYWYRQAAGRGLQLLFYSVGIGQISSEVPQNLSASRPQDRQFILSSKKLLLSDSGFYLCAWSKTGWRQFFGPGTRLTVL.

The V and J genes are TRBV11-2 and TRBJ1-2; D is uncertain. Germline-derived CDR1 and CDR2 are SGHAT and FQNNGV. V lost 1 base to trimming and J lost 4 bases, with 16 bases between them. This CDR3 is built from 16 residues. The CDR3 bases are TGTGCCAGCAGCTTAGCGGTCGGAACGGGCCTCTATGGCTACACCTTC. Translated: CASSLAVGTGLYGYTF.

The V gene is TRBV29-1, the J gene TRBJ2-1; TRBD2 aligns across 11 bases. J gave up 0 bases and V 3 bases, and 7 bases lay outside the gene matches. This CDR3 region has 17 residues. Germline V gene data show CDR1 as SQVTM and CDR2 as ANQGSEA. The chain's CDR3 is CSVDGTSGINSYNEQFF. In DNA, the CDR3 is TGCAGCGTTGATGGGACTAGCGGAATTAACTCCTACAATGAGCAGTTCTTC.

The chain employs TRBV28 and TRBJ2-1; D unresolved. V was shortened by 5 bases and J by 8 bases, with 7 bases between the two germline ends. This CDR3 has 11 residues. Germline loops: CDR1 MDHEN, CDR2 SYDVKM. The CDR3 protein is CASSRVDEQFF. In DNA, the CDR3 is TGTGCCAGCAGTCGGGTCGATGAGCAGTTCTTC. Looking up the rest from reference TRBV28 and TRBJ2-1 gives the full variable domain: DVKVTQSSRYLVKRTGEKVFLECVQDMDHENMFWYRQDPGLGLRLIYFSYDVKMKEKGDIPEGYSVSREKKERFSLILESASTNQTSMYLCASSRVDEQFFGPGTRLTVL.

V is TRBV12-5 and J is TRBJ2-7; D unclear. V was trimmed by 5 bases and J by 0 bases, leaving 8 bases between them. Germline V CDR1 and CDR2: LGHNT, FRNRAP. The CDR3 sequence is 13 residues long. CDR3 residues: CASGPPPSYEQYF. In DNA, the CDR3 is TGTGCTAGTGGTCCCCCTCCCTCCTACGAGCAGTACTTC.

In this sample, this clone turned up many times. The chain carries TRBV29-1 and TRBJ1-5, with D perhaps matching TRBD1 (6 bases). Germline V gene lookup returns CDR1 SQVTM and CDR2 ANQGSEA. The length of the CDR3 is 12 residues. V was pared by 4 bases and J by 7 bases, with 11 bases between. Here the CDR3 DNA reads TGCAGCGTTGGGGGACAAAACCAGCCCCAGCATTTT. Its translation: CSVGGQNQPQHF.

In the case of this clone: The sample carries other DNA sequences with the same CDR3. This sequence joins TRBV27 and TRBJ2-7; perhaps TRBD1 as D (6 bases). The CDR3 sequence is 13 residues long. Germline V gives CDR1 MNHEY, CDR2 SMNVEV (reference sequence). V was pared by 5 bases and J by 2 bases, with 10 bases between. The chain's CDR3 is CASSPRGPYEQYF. The CDR3 DNA reads TGTGCCAGCAGTCCCAGGGGTCCCTACGAGCAGTACTTC.

Comments on this clone: This same CDR3 is encoded by further DNA sequences in the sample. The chain joins TRBV5-1 to TRBJ2-7, with TRBD1 identical over 7 bases. Trimming took 4 bases from V and 4 from J; bases not matched to a gene: 2. The CDR3 length is 12 residues. Germline V gene lookup returns CDR1 SGHRS and CDR2 YFSETQ. The DNA for the CDR3 is TGCGCCAGCAGCCGGGACAGTTACGAGCAGTACTTC. This sequence encodes CASSRDSYEQYF. The full variable domain, rest sourced from reference TRBV5-1 and TRBJ2-7, is KAGVTQTPRYLIKTRGQQVTLSCSPISGHRSVSWYQQTPGQGLQFLFEYFSETQRNKGNFPGRFSGRQFSNSRSEMNVSTLELGDSALYLCASSRDSYEQYFGPGTRLTVT.

The V call is TRBV29-1, the J call TRBJ2-5, with 7 bases lining up with TRBD2. The junction had 4 bases not matched to a gene; V was cut back by 7 bases and J by 5 bases. The CDR3 runs to 11 residues. Germline assignment: CDR1 SQVTM and CDR2 ANQGSEA. CDR3 residues: CSGGGVETQYF. The CDR3 DNA sequence: TGCAGCGGGGGGGGAGTCGAGACCCAGTACTTC.